This TCR beta chain was sequenced during a study of T cell repertoires in cytomegalovirus infection. Study-level background: Carrying CMV and the relevant HLA type showed in public TCR beta signatures. Findings and limits, study-wide: CMV carriers having the relevant HLA were flagged by cumulative public TCR beta family frequency. HLA-C-restricted CMV-specific TCR beta clonotypes were dominant in the ex vivo response.

This CDR3 has 16 residues. Trimming cost V 4 bases and J 0 bases; bases outside gene matches: 8. The V gene's germline CDR1 is KGHSH and CDR2 LQKENI. TCRdb itself ran the reads through MiXCR, one entry per CDR3 protein. This table holds 250,000 or so distinct CDR3 sequences, about 12% found once. This clonotype was seen only a few times. Its target is not known. The rearrangement links TRBV18 to TRBJ1-1; 7 nucleotides line up with TRBD1. Sequenced sample: PBMCs. The receptor was isolated from a human donor in good health (CMV status not recorded). Some clones in this sample may be carry-over from other donors' samples. The CDR3 loop is CASSRQQGTLNTEAFF. CDR3 in DNA: TGTGCCAGCTCACGGCAACAGGGGACTCTGAACACTGAAGCTTTCTTT.